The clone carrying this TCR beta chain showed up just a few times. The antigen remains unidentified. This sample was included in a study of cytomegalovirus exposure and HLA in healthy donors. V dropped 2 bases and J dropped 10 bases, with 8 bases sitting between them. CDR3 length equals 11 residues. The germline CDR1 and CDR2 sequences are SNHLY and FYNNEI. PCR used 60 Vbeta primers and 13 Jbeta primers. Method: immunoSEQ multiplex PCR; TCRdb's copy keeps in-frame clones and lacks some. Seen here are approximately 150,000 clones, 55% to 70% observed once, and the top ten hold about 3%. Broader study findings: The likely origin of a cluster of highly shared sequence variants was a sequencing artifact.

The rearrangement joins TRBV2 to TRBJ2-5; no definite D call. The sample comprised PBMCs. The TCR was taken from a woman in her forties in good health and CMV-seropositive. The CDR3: CASSERGNQYF. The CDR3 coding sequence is TGTGCCAGCAGTGAACGAGGAAACCAGTACTTC. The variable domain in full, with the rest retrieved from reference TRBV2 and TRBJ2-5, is EPEVTQTPSHQVTQMGQEVILRCVPISNHLYFYWYRQILGQKVEFLVSFYNNEISEKSEIFDDQFSVERPDGSNFTLKIRSTKLEDSAMYFCASSERGNQYFGPGTRLLVL.